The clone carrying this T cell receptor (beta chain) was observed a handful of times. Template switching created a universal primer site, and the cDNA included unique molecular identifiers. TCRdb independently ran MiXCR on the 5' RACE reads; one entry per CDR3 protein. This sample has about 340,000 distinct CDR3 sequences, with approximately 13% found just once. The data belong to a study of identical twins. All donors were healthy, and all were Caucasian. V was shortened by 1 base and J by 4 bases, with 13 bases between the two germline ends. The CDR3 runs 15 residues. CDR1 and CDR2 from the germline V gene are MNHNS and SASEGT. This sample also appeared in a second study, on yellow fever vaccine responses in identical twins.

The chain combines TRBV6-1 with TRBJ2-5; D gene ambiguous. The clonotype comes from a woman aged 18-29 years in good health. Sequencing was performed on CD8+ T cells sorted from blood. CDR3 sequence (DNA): TGTGCCAGCAGTGAAGAGCTAGGCGTTGCAGAGACCCAGTACTTC. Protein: CASSEELGVAETQYF.